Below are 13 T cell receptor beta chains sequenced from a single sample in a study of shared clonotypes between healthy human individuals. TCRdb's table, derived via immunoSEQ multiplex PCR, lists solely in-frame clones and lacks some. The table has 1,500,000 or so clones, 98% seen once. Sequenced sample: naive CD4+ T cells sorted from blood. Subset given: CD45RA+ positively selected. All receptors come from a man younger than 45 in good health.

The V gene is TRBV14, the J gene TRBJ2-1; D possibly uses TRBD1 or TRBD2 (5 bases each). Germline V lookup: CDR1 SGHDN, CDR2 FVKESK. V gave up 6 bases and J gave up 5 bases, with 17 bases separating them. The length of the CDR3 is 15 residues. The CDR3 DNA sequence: TGTGCCAGCAGAATGACGCTCCGGGACGACAATGAGCAGTTCTTC. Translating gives CASRMTLRDDNEQFF.

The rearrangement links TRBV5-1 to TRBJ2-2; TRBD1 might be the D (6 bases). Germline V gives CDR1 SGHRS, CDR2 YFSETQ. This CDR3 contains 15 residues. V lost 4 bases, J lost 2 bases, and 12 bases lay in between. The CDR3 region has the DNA TGCGCCAGCAGCCCACAGGGCCCAAACACCGGGGAGCTGTTTTTT. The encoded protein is CASSPQGPNTGELFF. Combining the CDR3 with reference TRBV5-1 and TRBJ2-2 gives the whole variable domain KAGVTQTPRYLIKTRGQQVTLSCSPISGHRSVSWYQQTPGQGLQFLFEYFSETQRNKGNFPGRFSGRQFSNSRSEMNVSTLELGDSALYLCASSPQGPNTGELFFGEGSRLTVL.

The CDR3 DNA reads TGTGCCAGCAGCTTAGTTTGGCGTGAGCAGTTCTTC. Protein product: CASSLVWREQFF. This sequence joins TRBV7-9 and TRBJ2-1; D is unresolved. This CDR3 contains 12 residues. The V and J ends lost 1 base and 9 bases respectively, with 7 bases between them. Per germline, CDR1 SEHNR and CDR2 FQNEAQ (reference sequence).

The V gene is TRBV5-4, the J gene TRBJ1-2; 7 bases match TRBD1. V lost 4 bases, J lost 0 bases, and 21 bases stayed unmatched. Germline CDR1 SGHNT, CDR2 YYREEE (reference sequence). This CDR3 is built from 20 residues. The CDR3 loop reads CASSPGQSADFHQANYGYTF. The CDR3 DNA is TGTGCCAGCAGCCCGGGACAGAGCGCAGATTTCCATCAAGCTAACTATGGCTACACCTTC.

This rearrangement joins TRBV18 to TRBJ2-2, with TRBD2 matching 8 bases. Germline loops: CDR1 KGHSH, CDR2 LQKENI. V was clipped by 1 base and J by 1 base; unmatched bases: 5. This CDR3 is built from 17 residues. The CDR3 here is CASSPLSGTQNTGELFF. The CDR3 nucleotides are TGTGCCAGCTCACCACTTAGCGGGACTCAGAACACCGGGGAGCTGTTTTTT. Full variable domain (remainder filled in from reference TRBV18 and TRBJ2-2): NAGVMQNPRHLVRRRGQEARLRCSPMKGHSHVYWYRQLPEEGLKFMVYLQKENIIDESGMPKERFSAEFPKEGPSILRIQQVVRGDSAAYFCASSPLSGTQNTGELFFGEGSRLTVL.

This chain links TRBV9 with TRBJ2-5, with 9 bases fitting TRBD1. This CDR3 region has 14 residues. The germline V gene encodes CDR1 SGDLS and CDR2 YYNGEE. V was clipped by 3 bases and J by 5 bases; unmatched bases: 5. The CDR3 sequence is CASSGRQGVETQYF. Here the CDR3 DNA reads TGTGCCAGCAGCGGGAGACAGGGGGTTGAGACCCAGTACTTC. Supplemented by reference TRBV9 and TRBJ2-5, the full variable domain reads DSGVTQTPKHLITATGQRVTLRCSPRSGDLSVYWYQQSLDQGLQFLIQYYNGEERAKGNILERFSAQQFPDLHSELNLSSLELGDSALYFCASSGRQGVETQYFGPGTRLLVL.

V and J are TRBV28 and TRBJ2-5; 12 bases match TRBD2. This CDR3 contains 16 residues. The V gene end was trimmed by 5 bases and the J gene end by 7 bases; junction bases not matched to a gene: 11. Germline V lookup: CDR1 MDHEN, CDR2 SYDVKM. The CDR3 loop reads CASSQEASGRAGTQYF. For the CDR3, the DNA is TGTGCCAGCAGTCAAGAGGCTAGCGGGAGGGCCGGGACCCAGTACTTC.

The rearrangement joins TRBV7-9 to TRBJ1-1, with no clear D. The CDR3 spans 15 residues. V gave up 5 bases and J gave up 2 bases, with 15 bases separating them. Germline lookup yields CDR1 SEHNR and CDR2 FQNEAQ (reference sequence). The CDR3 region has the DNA TGTGCCAGCAGCCCGCGGACCTTTCCAAACACTGAAGCTTTCTTT. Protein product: CASSPRTFPNTEAFF.

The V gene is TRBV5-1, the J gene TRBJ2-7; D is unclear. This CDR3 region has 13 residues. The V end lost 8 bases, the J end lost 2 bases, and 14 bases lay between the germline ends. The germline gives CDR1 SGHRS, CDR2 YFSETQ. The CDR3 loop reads CASRFGVTYEQYF. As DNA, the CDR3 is TGCGCCAGTCGTTTTGGAGTGACCTACGAGCAGTACTTC.

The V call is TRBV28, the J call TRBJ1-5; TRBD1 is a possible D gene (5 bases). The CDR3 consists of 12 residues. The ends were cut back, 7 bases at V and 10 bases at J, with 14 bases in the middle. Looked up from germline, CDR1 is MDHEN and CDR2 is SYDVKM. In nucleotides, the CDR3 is TGTGCCAGCACACAACCCGGACACCCCCAGCATTTT. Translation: CASTQPGHPQHF. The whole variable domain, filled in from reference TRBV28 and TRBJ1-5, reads DVKVTQSSRYLVKRTGEKVFLECVQDMDHENMFWYRQDPGLGLRLIYFSYDVKMKEKGDIPEGYSVSREKKERFSLILESASTNQTSMYLCASTQPGHPQHFGDGTRLSIL.

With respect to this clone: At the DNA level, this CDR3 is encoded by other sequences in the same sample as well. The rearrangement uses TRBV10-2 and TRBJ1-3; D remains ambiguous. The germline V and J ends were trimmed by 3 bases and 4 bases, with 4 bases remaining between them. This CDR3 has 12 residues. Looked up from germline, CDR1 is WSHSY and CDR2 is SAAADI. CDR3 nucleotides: TGCGCCAGCAGTGAACTAGGAAACACCATATATTTT. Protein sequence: CASSELGNTIYF.

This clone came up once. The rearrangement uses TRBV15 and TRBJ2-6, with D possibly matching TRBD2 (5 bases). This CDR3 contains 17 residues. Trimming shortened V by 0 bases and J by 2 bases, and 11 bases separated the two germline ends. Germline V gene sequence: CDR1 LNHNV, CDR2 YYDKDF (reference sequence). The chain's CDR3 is CATSRDYRETGANVLTF. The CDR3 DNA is TGTGCCACCAGCAGAGACTACCGGGAAACTGGGGCCAACGTCCTGACTTTC.

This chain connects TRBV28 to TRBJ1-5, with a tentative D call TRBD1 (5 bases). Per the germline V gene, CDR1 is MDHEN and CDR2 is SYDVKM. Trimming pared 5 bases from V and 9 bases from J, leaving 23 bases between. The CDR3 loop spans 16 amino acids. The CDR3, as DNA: TGTGCCAGCAGTACCCTCCGAGTGACGGGGCCGAGGCCCCAGCATTTT. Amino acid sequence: CASSTLRVTGPRPQHF.